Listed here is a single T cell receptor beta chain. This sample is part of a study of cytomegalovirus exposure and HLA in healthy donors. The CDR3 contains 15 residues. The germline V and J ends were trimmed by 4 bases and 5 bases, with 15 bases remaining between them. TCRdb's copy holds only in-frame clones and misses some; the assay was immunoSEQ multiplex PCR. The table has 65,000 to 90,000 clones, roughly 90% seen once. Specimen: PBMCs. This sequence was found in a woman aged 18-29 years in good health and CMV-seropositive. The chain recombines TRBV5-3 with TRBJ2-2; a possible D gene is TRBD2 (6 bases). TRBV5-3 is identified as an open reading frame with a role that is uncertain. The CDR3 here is CARSQPGLKTGELFF. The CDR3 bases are TGTGCCAGAAGCCAACCAGGACTAAAGACCGGGGAGCTGTTTTTT.